Following are 14 T cell receptor beta chains from one sample sequenced in a study of T cell repertoires in cytomegalovirus infection. TCRdb ran MiXCR on the reads and lists one entry per CDR3 protein. This table has more than 400,000 distinct CDR3 sequences, about 26% appearing once. The sequenced sample was PBMCs. The receptors come from a human donor in good health (CMV status not recorded). Some clones in this sample may be carry-over from other donors' samples.

This clonotype occurred a few times. The gene calls are TRBV24-1 and TRBJ2-7, with D unclear. Trimming removed 4 bases at V and 4 bases at J, with 7 bases between. CDR1 is KGHDR and CDR2 is SFDVKD in the germline V gene. The CDR3 totals 12 residues. CDR3 loop: CATSDTHYEQYF. CDR3 nucleotide sequence: TGTGCCACCAGTGACACGCATTACGAGCAGTACTTC.

The chain has TRBV19 and TRBJ1-5, with D hard to call. The CDR3 has 13 residues. Between the trimmed V and J ends, which lost 3 bases and 5 bases, there was a span of 8 bases. Germline V gene lookup returns CDR1 LNHDA and CDR2 SQIVND (reference sequence). CDR3 DNA: TGTGCCAGTAGTATGACGGACTATCAGCCCCAGCATTTT. This translates into CASSMTDYQPQHF.

This clonotype was observed many times. V usage is TRBV7-8 and J usage is TRBJ1-4, with D tentatively TRBD1 (5 bases). The germline V gene has CDR1 SGHVS and CDR2 FQNEAQ. The CDR3 length is 14 residues. Deletions cut 5 bases from V and 8 bases from J, with 15 bases between. This CDR3 reads CASSPRDLDEKLFF. In nucleotides, the CDR3 is TGTGCCAGCAGCCCCCGGGACTTGGACGAAAAACTGTTTTTT.

This chain joins TRBV5-1 and TRBJ1-1, with unresolved D. The CDR3 totals 14 residues. Germline-derived CDR1 and CDR2 are SGHRS and YFSETQ. The germline V and J ends were trimmed by 4 bases and 4 bases, with 14 bases remaining between them. CDR3 nucleotides: TGCGCCAGCAGCCCGGAAAGGACGGGCACTGAAGCTTTCTTT. Encoded protein: CASSPERTGTEAFF.

In nucleotides, the CDR3 is TGTGCCAGCAGTTACTCCAGCGGGAGTAAATCTGAGCAGTTCTTC. Its translation: CASSYSSGSKSEQFF. The chain recombines TRBV6-2 or TRBV6-3 with TRBJ2-1, with 8 bases matching TRBD2. Germline V CDR1 and CDR2: MNHEY, SVGEGT. This CDR3 has 15 amino acids. V gave up 0 bases and J gave up 9 bases; unmatched junction bases: 7.

This clonotype was picked up many times. The V and J genes are TRBV7-9 and TRBJ2-5; D may correspond to TRBD1 or TRBD2 (6 bases each). Germline V gene lookup returns CDR1 SEHNR and CDR2 FQNEAQ (reference sequence). CDR3 size: 17 residues. V was cut by 4 bases and J by 4 bases, with 22 bases left in between. The CDR3: CASSSGGQGWIGETQYF. The CDR3 nucleotides are TGTGCCAGCAGCTCTGGGGGGCAGGGCTGGATAGGAGAGACCCAGTACTTC.

The CDR3, as DNA: TGTGCCAGTAGTGAGCCGGGACTACACTACAATGAGCAGTTCTTC. Translating it yields CASSEPGLHYNEQFF. The chain is built from TRBV19 and TRBJ2-1; 7 nucleotides match TRBD2. This CDR3 has 15 amino acids. Per the germline V gene, CDR1 is LNHDA and CDR2 is SQIVND (reference sequence). V trimming: 5 bases; J trimming: 3 bases; junction bases outside the gene matches: 7. Using reference TRBV19 and TRBJ2-1 for the parts outside the CDR3, the full variable domain is DGGITQSPKYLFRKEGQNVTLSCEQNLNHDAMYWYRQDPGQGLRLIYYSQIVNDFQKGDIAEGYSVSREKKESFPLTVTSAQKNPTAFYLCASSEPGLHYNEQFFGPGTRLTVL.

V gene TRBV7-2 combines with J gene TRBJ1-5; D is uncertain. CDR3 length: 15 residues. V was pared by 5 bases and J by 5 bases, with 16 bases between. Germline V gives CDR1 SGHTA, CDR2 FQGNSA. Here the CDR3 reads CASSRRGGPDQPQHF. CDR3 bases: TGTGCCAGCAGCCGGCGGGGAGGGCCCGATCAGCCCCAGCATTTT.

This clonotype was recorded at least ten times. V and J are TRBV19 and TRBJ2-1; a weak D match, TRBD1 (5 bases). CDR1 and CDR2 from the germline V gene are LNHDA and SQIVND (reference sequence). Trimming took off 7 bases at V and 2 bases at J, with 9 bases between the two ends. The CDR3 extends over 13 amino acids. DNA of the CDR3: TGTGCCAGTACAGGGCAAACCTACAATGAGCAGTTCTTC. The encoded protein is CASTGQTYNEQFF.

The J gene is TRBJ1-4, the V gene TRBV19, with D uncertain. The CDR3 is 14 amino acids. The V end lost 5 bases, the J end lost 4 bases, and 11 bases lay between the germline ends. Germline V lookup: CDR1 LNHDA, CDR2 SQIVND (reference sequence). The CDR3 DNA reads TGTGCCAGTAGTGGCCAGGTCCTTAATGAAAAACTGTTTTTT. Translated, it gives CASSGQVLNEKLFF.

This clonotype has at least ten counts. The V and J genes are TRBV7-2 and TRBJ2-5; D remains unclear. Germline loops: CDR1 SGHTA, CDR2 FQGNSA. The V and J ends lost 0 bases and 4 bases respectively, with 6 bases between them. The CDR3 is 13 amino acids. CDR3 sequence (DNA): TGTGCCAGCAGCTTAGCGCAAGCAGAGACCCAGTACTTC. Translation gives CASSLAQAETQYF.

The genes are TRBV27 and TRBJ2-2; 12 bases fit TRBD1. Germline CDR1 MNHEY, CDR2 SMNVEV (reference sequence). J was trimmed by 5 bases and V by 4 bases; bases with no gene match: 11. The CDR3 length is 18 residues. In nucleotides, the CDR3 is TGTGCCAGCAGTTCAAGAACCGGGACAGGGGGCAATACCGGGGAGCTGTTTTTT. Amino acids: CASSSRTGTGGNTGELFF.

CDR3 region: CASSLDTSGANVLTF. CDR3 nucleotides: TGTGCCAGCAGCTTGGACACCTCTGGGGCCAACGTCCTGACTTTC. The chain recombines TRBV7-6 with TRBJ2-6, with D tentatively TRBD1 (5 bases). The CDR3 runs to 15 residues. Between the trimmed V and J ends, which lost 3 bases and 0 bases, there was a span of 6 bases. Germline V gives CDR1 SGHVS, CDR2 FNYEAQ.

This clonotype showed up just a few times. The chain recombines TRBV28 with TRBJ2-7; D is unresolved. The V and J ends lost 4 bases and 9 bases respectively, with 16 bases between them. CDR3 length equals 13 residues. The germline V gene encodes CDR1 MDHEN and CDR2 SYDVKM. The CDR3 reads CASSSGTIVGQYF. As DNA, the CDR3 is TGTGCCAGCAGTTCGGGCACTATTGTAGGGCAGTACTTC.